This TCR beta chain was identified in a study of Tregs in tolerant kidney transplant recipients (dated by TCRdb to the late 2010s). A note on the overall study: The study applied TCRbeta sequencing to find donor-specific regulatory T cells before combined kidney and bone marrow transplantation and then followed those same cells after transplant.

Paper-wide results and their limitations: Although technical replication error seemed to be minimal, the question of biological reproducibility was not addressed directly. Because the study included only a small number of patients, the results must be confirmed in larger populations and under other immunosuppression protocols. The most biologically relevant and donor-specific TCRbeta repertoire appeared to be identified by expanding Tregs with activated donor B cells. PCR primers changed over time for some patients, so nucleotide-level comparison across those patients' samples was not possible. Donor-specific Treg expansion exceeded global Treg expansion in tolerant patients, suggesting antigen-driven rather than nonspecific expansion.

The transplants used related donors along with nonmyeloablative bone marrow transplantation, and in the human trials mixed chimerism was transient. Unstimulated Tregs (CD4+CD25+CD127-), CD4+ non-Tregs (CD4+CD25-), CD4 and CD8 cells were FACS-sorted from thawed PBMCs. A few combined kidney and bone marrow transplant recipients from the ITN036ST trial were included as patients, and samples were available only from these trial subjects. Healthy control blood was separated into PBMCs by Ficoll density gradient and cryopreserved, and patient PBMCs were collected both before and after transplant. The germline V gene (reference sequence) sets CDR1 to LNHDA and CDR2 to SQIVND. The CDR3 numbers 15 residues from cysteine through phenylalanine. Solely the CDR3 DNA is kept, with 45 bases framed from the first base. Clipping removes 10 bases from V and 2 bases from J, with 13 as the unmatched junction base count.

As regards this clone: Its binding antigen is unknown. Base qualities are missing; no much larger clone stands one base away.

For TCRbeta CDR3 sequencing, genomic DNA from the sorted cells was extracted using the QIAGEN DNeasy Blood and Tissue Kit. Through immunoSEQ, high-throughput TCRbeta CDR3 sequencing was done commercially, including PCR amplification with internal controls and bias correction. On the study's bioinformatics: Unique productive TCRbeta sequences were defined by CDR3 nucleotide sequence where primers matched, otherwise by CDR3 amino acid sequence with Vbeta and Jbeta genes. To correct sorting error, sequences shared between sorted populations at a frequency ratio of 2:1 or less were removed; the rest were assigned to the higher population. A sequence was defined as donor-reactive if the sequence was expanded at least 5-fold in CFSE-low cells compared with unstimulated cells and had a frequency of at least 0.01% in CFSE-low cells. Jensen-Shannon divergence calculated on the top 100 TCRbeta sequences ranked by frequency was used to measure repertoire divergence. For samples with multiple sequencing runs, sorting error was corrected in each run separately before the runs were combined. TCRdb carries this immuneACCESS record with in-frame sequences only. Its versions omit some clonotypes, under half of them owing to an unresolved V gene in the studies checked, with the rest unexplained. That table is the source of V, J and clone size, and D and trimming were worked out from the DNA. The sample contains 100,000 or so clones, approximately 94% of them found a single time. The ten most abundant clones make up around 1.6% of the sample.

The chain is assembled from TRBV19 and TRBJ2-7, with TRBD1 identical over 8 junction bases. This specimen was CD4+ T cells from blood (PBMCs), taken 12 months after the transplant. The sequence derives from a human patient who received a combined kidney and bone marrow transplant. In patients who had a transplant, some T cells may come from the graft donor. The DNA is as follows: TGTGCCACACGACCGCGACAGGGGTCGGCCTACGAGCAGTACTTC. Translation gives CATRPRQGSAYEQYF.